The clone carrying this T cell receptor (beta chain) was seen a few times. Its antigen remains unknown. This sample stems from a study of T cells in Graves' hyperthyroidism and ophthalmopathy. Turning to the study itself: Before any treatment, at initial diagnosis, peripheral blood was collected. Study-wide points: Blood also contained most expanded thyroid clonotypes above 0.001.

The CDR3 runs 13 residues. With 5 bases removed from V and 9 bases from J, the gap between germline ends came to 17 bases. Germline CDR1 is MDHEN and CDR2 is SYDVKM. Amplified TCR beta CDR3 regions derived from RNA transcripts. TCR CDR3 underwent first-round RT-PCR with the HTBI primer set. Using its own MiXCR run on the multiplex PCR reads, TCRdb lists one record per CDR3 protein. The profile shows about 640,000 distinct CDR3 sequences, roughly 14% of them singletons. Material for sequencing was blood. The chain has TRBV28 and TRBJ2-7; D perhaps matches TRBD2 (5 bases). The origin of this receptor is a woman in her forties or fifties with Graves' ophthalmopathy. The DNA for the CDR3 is TGTGCCAGCAGTCCCCTCCGATCGGCGGGGCAGTACTTC. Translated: CASSPLRSAGQYF.